The 13 T cell receptor beta chains below come from one sample, sequenced in a study of cytomegalovirus exposure and HLA in healthy donors. This PCR relied on a set of 60 Vbeta primers and 13 Jbeta primers. Sequenced by immunoSEQ multiplex PCR; TCRdb stores in-frame clones only, minus some. Of more than 200,000 clones detected, about 83% appear once; the ten largest clones hold 1.3%. Material for sequencing was PBMCs. Receptor source: a human donor in good health.

This chain links TRBV10-3 with TRBJ2-5; 9 bases are shared with TRBD2. The ends lost 7 bases at V and 3 bases at J; junction bases unmatched: 9. Per the germline V gene, CDR1 is ENHRY and CDR2 is SYGVKD. The CDR3 contains 15 residues. CDR3 sequence: CAINAQAGGEETQYF. The CDR3 DNA reads TGTGCCATCAATGCCCAGGCGGGAGGGGAAGAGACCCAGTACTTC.

The gene calls are TRBV7-3 and TRBJ2-3, with 8 bases lining up with TRBD2. CDR1 is SGHTA, CDR2 FQGTGA, per germline. The CDR3 has 15 residues. The junction had 6 bases not matched to a gene; V was cut back by 1 base and J by 6 bases. The CDR3 loop is CASSLKAGGSDTQYF. The CDR3 nucleotides read TGTGCCAGCAGCTTAAAGGCGGGAGGAAGCGATACGCAGTATTTT.

The J gene is TRBJ2-1, the V gene TRBV19, with D possibly matching TRBD2 (7 bases). Germline V gene data show CDR1 as LNHDA and CDR2 as SQIVND (reference sequence). CDR3 length equals 17 residues. V was shortened by 5 bases and J by 4 bases, with 21 bases between the two germline ends. CDR3 amino acids: CASSPGRGRERYNEQFF. The CDR3 DNA follows: TGTGCCAGTAGTCCTGGGCGGGGGCGGGAAAGATACAATGAGCAGTTCTTC.

CDR3 coding DNA: TGTGCCAGCAGCCAAGAGGTTTTGAGGAGGGTATCGGGTAGCTATGGCTACACCTTC. Amino acid sequence: CASSQEVLRRVSGSYGYTF. This sequence joins TRBV4-2 and TRBJ1-2; no reliable D call. The germline V and J ends were trimmed by 0 bases and 4 bases, with 24 bases remaining between them. This CDR3 has 19 residues. Per germline, CDR1 LGHNA and CDR2 YNFKEQ.

This rearrangement joins TRBV18 to TRBJ1-1; D remains unclear. The V end lost 2 bases, the J end lost 3 bases, and 10 bases lay between the germline ends. The V gene's germline CDR1 is KGHSH and CDR2 LQKENI. This CDR3 comprises 14 residues. The CDR3 nucleotides read TGTGCCAGCTCACCAGGCAGCCGGGACACTGAAGCTTTCTTT. It yields the protein CASSPGSRDTEAFF.

V and J are TRBV6-6 and TRBJ1-1, with TRBD1 as a possible D gene (6 bases). Per germline, CDR1 MNHNY and CDR2 SVGAGI (reference sequence). Between the trimmed V and J ends, which lost 7 bases and 4 bases, there was a span of 10 bases. The CDR3 totals 12 residues. The CDR3 region is CASIGGATEAFF. CDR3 nucleotides: TGTGCCAGCATCGGGGGGGCCACTGAAGCTTTCTTT.

The chain carries TRBV5-8 and TRBJ2-7; 14 bases fit TRBD2. Unmatched junction bases numbered 6, after V lost 4 bases and J lost 6 bases. The CDR3 covers 15 residues. Germline-derived CDR1 and CDR2 are SGHTS and YDEGEE. CDR3 protein: CASSPGLAGDGEQYF. Here the CDR3 DNA reads TGTGCCAGCAGCCCGGGACTAGCGGGAGATGGCGAGCAGTACTTC.

This clone showed up just a few times. The genes are TRBV5-1 and TRBJ2-1; D perhaps matches TRBD1 (5 bases). The CDR3 totals 11 residues. Germline-derived CDR1 and CDR2 are SGHRS and YFSETQ. With 2 bases removed from V and 9 bases from J, the gap between germline ends came to 6 bases. The CDR3, as DNA: TGCGCCAGCAGCTTAGGGGTTGAGCAGTTCTTC. Translated: CASSLGVEQFF.

The chain recombines TRBV9 with TRBJ2-1, with a tentative D call TRBD2 (5 bases). Trimming removed 4 bases from V and 5 bases from J, with 19 bases in between. Germline V lookup: CDR1 SGDLS, CDR2 YYNGEE. This CDR3 contains 16 residues. The DNA of the CDR3 is TGTGCCAGCAGCCTCTCTCCGGCTAGGAGGAACAATGAGCAGTTCTTC. Translating gives CASSLSPARRNNEQFF. The full variable domain, rest sourced from reference TRBV9 and TRBJ2-1, is DSGVTQTPKHLITATGQRVTLRCSPRSGDLSVYWYQQSLDQGLQFLIQYYNGEERAKGNILERFSAQQFPDLHSELNLSSLELGDSALYFCASSLSPARRNNEQFFGPGTRLTVL.

A single count supports this clone. V and J are TRBV7-2 and TRBJ1-1, with D unclear. The CDR3 covers 14 residues. V dropped 10 bases and J dropped 1 base, with 16 bases sitting between them. CDR1 is SGHTA and CDR2 is FQGNSA in the germline V gene. CDR3 amino acids: CATSREQRNTEAFF. The DNA of the CDR3 is TGTGCCACCTCCCGGGAACAGCGGAACACTGAAGCTTTCTTT.

The chain employs TRBV5-1 and TRBJ2-1, with 12 bases aligning to TRBD2. V shed 4 bases, J shed 9 bases, and the junction held 5 bases outside the gene matches. The CDR3 is 14 amino acids. Germline loops: CDR1 SGHRS, CDR2 YFSETQ. CDR3 sequence: CASSPGTSGLEQFF. The CDR3 DNA is TGCGCCAGCAGCCCGGGGACTAGCGGGCTTGAGCAGTTCTTC.

The chain has TRBV4-1 and TRBJ2-3, with TRBD2 matching 16 bases. The J segment lost 5 bases and the V segment lost 3 bases, leaving 5 bases of the junction unmatched. The CDR3 is 17 residues long. Germline assignment: CDR1 MGHRA and CDR2 YSYEKL. CDR3 loop: CASSQGLAGGPKDTQYF. CDR3 sequence (DNA): TGCGCCAGCAGCCAGGGACTAGCGGGAGGGCCGAAAGATACGCAGTATTTT.

This chain joins TRBV19 and TRBJ2-1, with D perhaps matching TRBD1 (5 bases). Germline V gives CDR1 LNHDA, CDR2 SQIVND (reference sequence). The CDR3 spans 16 residues. Trimming took off 7 bases at V and 7 bases at J, with 23 bases between the two ends. Here the CDR3 DNA reads TGTGCCAGTACTCGTCCAGGGTCTGCTGCGTTTAATGAGCAGTTCTTC. Protein: CASTRPGSAAFNEQFF.